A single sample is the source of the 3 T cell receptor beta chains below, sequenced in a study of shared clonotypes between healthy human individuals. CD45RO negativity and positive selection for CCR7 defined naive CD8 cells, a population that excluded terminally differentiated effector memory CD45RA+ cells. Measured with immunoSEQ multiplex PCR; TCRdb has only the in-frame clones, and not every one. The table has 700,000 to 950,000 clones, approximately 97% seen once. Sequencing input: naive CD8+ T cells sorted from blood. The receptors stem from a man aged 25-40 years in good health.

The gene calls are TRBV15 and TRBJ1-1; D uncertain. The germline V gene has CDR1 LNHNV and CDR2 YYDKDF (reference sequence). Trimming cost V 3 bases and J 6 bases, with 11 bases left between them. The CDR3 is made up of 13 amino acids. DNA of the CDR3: TGTGCCACCAGCAGGGATGTCGGATCTGAAGCTTTCTTT. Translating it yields CATSRDVGSEAFF.

In nucleotides, the CDR3 is TGTGCCAGCAGCGTTTGGGACAGGGCATATGGCTACACCTTC. This gives the protein CASSVWDRAYGYTF. J is TRBJ1-2 and V is TRBV13; 9 bases line up with TRBD1. The CDR3 has 14 residues. V trimming: 5 bases; J trimming: 5 bases; junction bases outside the gene matches: 6. Germline V gene sequence: CDR1 PRHDT, CDR2 FYEKMQ (reference sequence).

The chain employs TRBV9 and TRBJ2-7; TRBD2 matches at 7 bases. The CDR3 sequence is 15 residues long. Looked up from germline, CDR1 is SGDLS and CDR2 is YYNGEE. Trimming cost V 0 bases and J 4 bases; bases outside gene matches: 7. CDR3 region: CASSVESGEYYEQYF. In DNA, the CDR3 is TGTGCCAGCAGCGTAGAGAGCGGGGAGTATTACGAGCAGTACTTC.